This T cell receptor beta chain is from a study of blood T cell repertoires in COVID-19. Profiled with immunoSEQ multiplex PCR; TCRdb holds only in-frame clones, not every one. The table lists 84,000 or so clones, approximately 88% of them singletons, with 7% to 8% in the top ten. This CDR3 spans 13 amino acids. The V gene's germline CDR1 is ENHRY and CDR2 SYGVKD. The ends were cut back, 6 bases at V and 7 bases at J, with 13 bases in the middle. Sample: peripheral blood. The chain joins TRBV10-3 to TRBJ2-1; D may be TRBD1 (6 bases). The sequence derives from a man in his 70s with acute or convalescent COVID-19. CDR3 loop: CAISGTSENEQFF. In DNA form, the CDR3 reads TGTGCCATCAGCGGGACATCTGAGAATGAGCAGTTCTTC.